This T cell receptor beta chain comes out of a study of blood T cells in healthy people across ages. Findings and limits, study-wide: Naive and antigen-experienced cells could not be conclusively compared, given unsorted PBMCs.

PCR was performed a second time for about 6 to 11 cycles using a sample-barcoded 5' primer and a J-beta primer mix. TCRdb reprocessed the 5' RACE reads with MiXCR, giving one entry per CDR3 protein. The table shows fewer than 1,000,000 distinct CDR3 sequences, with under 45% occurring only once. In the case of this clonotype: Antigen: not known.

The receptor's source is a man aged 55 to 70 in good health. The sample comprised blood.

CDR3 DNA sequence: TGTGCCAGCAGTTGGCGGGGGGATGTAAAGAATCAGCCCCAGCATTTT. Protein sequence: CASSWRGDVKNQPQHF. The J gene is TRBJ1-5, the V gene TRBV27, with TRBD1 as a possible D gene (5 bases). The V gene's germline CDR1 is MNHEY and CDR2 SMNVEV (reference sequence). V shed 4 bases and J shed 4 bases, with 17 bases lying between them. The CDR3 consists of 16 residues.